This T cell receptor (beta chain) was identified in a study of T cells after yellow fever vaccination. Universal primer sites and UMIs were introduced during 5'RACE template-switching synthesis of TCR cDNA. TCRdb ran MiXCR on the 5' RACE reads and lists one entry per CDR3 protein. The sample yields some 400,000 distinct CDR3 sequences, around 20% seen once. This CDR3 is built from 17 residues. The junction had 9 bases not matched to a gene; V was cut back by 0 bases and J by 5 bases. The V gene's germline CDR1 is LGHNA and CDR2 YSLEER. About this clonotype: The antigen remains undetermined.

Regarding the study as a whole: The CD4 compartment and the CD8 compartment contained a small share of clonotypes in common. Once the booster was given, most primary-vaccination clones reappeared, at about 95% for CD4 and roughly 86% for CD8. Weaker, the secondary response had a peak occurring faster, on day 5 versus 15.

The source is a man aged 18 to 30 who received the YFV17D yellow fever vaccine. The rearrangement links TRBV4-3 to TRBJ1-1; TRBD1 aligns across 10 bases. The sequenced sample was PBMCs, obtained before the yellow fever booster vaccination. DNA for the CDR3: TGCGCCAGCAGCCAAGATGGGACAGGGGAGATGGAGACTGAAGCTTTCTTT. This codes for CASSQDGTGEMETEAFF.